The 18 T cell receptor beta chains below all came from one sample that was sequenced in a study of blood T cell repertoires in COVID-19. Using immunoSEQ multiplex PCR, the repertoire was profiled, and TCRdb retains in-frame clones only, with some absent. The sample shows about 220,000 clones, roughly 84% of them seen only once. Input material: peripheral blood. The receptors shown here come from a woman of 80 years or more with acute or convalescent COVID-19.

The chain uses TRBV11-3 and TRBJ1-6; the match to TRBD1 covers 7 bases. Germline CDR1 and CDR2: SGHNT and YENEEA. V lost 4 bases, J lost 9 bases, and 6 bases stayed unmatched. The CDR3 sequence is 14 residues long. The CDR3 region is CASSSRTGGSPLHF. CDR3 sequence (DNA): TGTGCCAGCAGCTCCCGGACAGGAGGTTCACCCCTCCACTTT.

This clone has just one count. The chain carries TRBV3-1 (or the pseudogene TRBV3-2) and TRBJ2-1; 13 bases line up with TRBD2. Losses at the gene ends were 3 bases for V and 9 bases for J; bases not matched to a gene: 11. The CDR3 totals 17 residues. Germline V gene data show CDR1 as LGHDT and CDR2 as YNNKEL (reference sequence). In nucleotides, the CDR3 is TGTGCCAGCAGCCATTCCACTACTAGCGGGGGGGCTGGTGAGCAGTTCTTC. It yields the protein CASSHSTTSGGAGEQFF.

The count of this clone is one. The same CDR3 can be traced to other DNA sequences in this sample. This sequence joins TRBV5-1 and TRBJ2-5; D call uncertain. V gave up 2 bases and J gave up 4 bases, with 3 bases separating them. Germline V gene data show CDR1 as SGHRS and CDR2 as YFSETQ. CDR3 length equals 11 residues. CDR3 sequence reads: CASSFRETQYF. The CDR3 DNA reads as TGCGCCAGCAGCTTTAGAGAGACCCAGTACTTC.

The chain links TRBV11-2 to TRBJ1-3; weak D call: TRBD1 (5 bases). Germline assignment: CDR1 SGHAT and CDR2 FQNNGV. This CDR3 region has 15 residues. V shed 5 bases and J shed 4 bases, with 15 bases lying between them. The CDR3 here is CASSTIRVTGNTIYF. The CDR3 nucleotides are TGTGCCAGCAGCACAATCAGGGTGACCGGAAACACCATATATTTT.

This chain links TRBV18 with TRBJ1-5; D gene unclear. Germline CDR1 KGHSH, CDR2 LQKENI. The V end lost 2 bases, the J end lost 1 base, and 9 bases lay between the germline ends. The CDR3 spans 15 residues. Written as DNA, the CDR3 is TGTGCCAGCTCACCAGGCAGAATCAGCAATCAGCCCCAGCATTTT. Its translation is CASSPGRISNQPQHF.

J is TRBJ2-2 and V is TRBV18; D is ambiguous. This CDR3 comprises 15 residues. The V and J ends lost 5 bases and 3 bases respectively, with 13 bases between them. Germline CDR1 reads KGHSH; CDR2 reads LQKENI. CDR3: CASSANYRDTGELFF. The CDR3 nucleotides read TGTGCCAGCTCAGCTAATTACAGAGACACCGGGGAGCTGTTTTTT.

Here the CDR3 reads CARAGRLATNEKLFF. The CDR3 DNA sequence: TGTGCCCGAGCGGGACGCCTTGCAACTAATGAAAAACTGTTTTTT. The chain is built from TRBV21-1 and TRBJ1-4. TRBV21-1 is a documented pseudogene. The CDR3 loop spans 15 amino acids.

The rearrangement uses TRBV9 and TRBJ2-3; 13 bases align to TRBD2. With 4 bases clipped from V and 1 base from J, the junction kept 6 bases outside the gene matches. The CDR3 is 17 amino acids. The germline CDR1 and CDR2 sequences are SGDLS and YYNGEE. In DNA form, the CDR3 reads TGTGCCAGCAGCCCTGGGACTAGCGGGGCCCGCACAGATACGCAGTATTTT. Residues: CASSPGTSGARTDTQYF.

This sequence joins TRBV6-6 and TRBJ1-2; D may be TRBD1 (6 bases). Germline V lookup: CDR1 MNHNY, CDR2 SVGAGI (reference sequence). Trimming removed 2 bases at V and 5 bases at J, with 15 bases between. CDR3 length: 15 residues. CDR3 amino acids: CASSYGAGESYGYTF. Here the CDR3 DNA reads TGTGCCAGCAGTTACGGGGCAGGGGAAAGTTATGGCTACACCTTC.

The rearrangement links TRBV24-1 to TRBJ1-2; 8 bases align to TRBD1. The J segment lost 6 bases and the V segment lost 3 bases, leaving 11 bases of the junction unmatched. Germline V lookup: CDR1 KGHDR, CDR2 SFDVKD. This CDR3 region has 16 residues. As DNA, the CDR3 is TGTGCCACCAGTGATGGGATGAGGACAGGGTCCCATGGCTACACCTTC. The encoded protein is CATSDGMRTGSHGYTF.

The chain links TRBV5-4 to TRBJ2-3; 7 bases match TRBD2. The CDR3 contains 14 residues. V was pared by 1 base and J by 5 bases, with 4 bases of the junction left unmatched. Germline CDR1 and CDR2: SGHNT and YYREEE (reference sequence). The CDR3 loop reads CASSLMTGGDTQYF. The CDR3 coding sequence is TGTGCCAGCAGCTTGATGACGGGGGGAGATACGCAGTATTTT.

CDR3 residues: CASSKPRTGGTSEQYF. In DNA form, the CDR3 reads TGTGCCAGTAGTAAACCTAGGACAGGGGGGACCTCCGAGCAGTACTTC. The V call is TRBV19, the J call TRBJ2-7, with 10 bases fitting TRBD1. Germline V gene sequence: CDR1 LNHDA, CDR2 SQIVND (reference sequence). V trimming: 4 bases; J trimming: 6 bases; junction bases outside the gene matches: 12. The CDR3 covers 16 residues.

The V and J genes are TRBV29-1 and TRBJ2-6, with a tentative D call TRBD1 (6 bases). Trimming took off 6 bases at V and 0 bases at J, with 9 bases between the two ends. The germline V gene encodes CDR1 SQVTM and CDR2 ANQGSEA. The CDR3 has 14 amino acids. CDR3: CSVRTVSGANVLTF. In DNA form, the CDR3 reads TGCAGCGTGAGGACAGTCTCTGGGGCCAACGTCCTGACTTTC.

Turning to this clone: Other nucleotide sequences from this sample produce the same CDR3. The chain uses TRBV5-4 and TRBJ1-1; D might be TRBD1 (5 bases). This CDR3 region has 14 residues. The V gene's germline CDR1 is SGHNT and CDR2 YYREEE (reference sequence). V was shortened by 2 bases and J by 1 base, with 9 bases between the two germline ends. CDR3 in amino acids: CASSFDSRNTEAFF. The CDR3 DNA reads as TGTGCCAGCAGCTTTGACAGTAGGAACACTGAAGCTTTCTTT.

This chain links TRBV7-2 with TRBJ1-2; 7 positions match TRBD1. CDR1 and CDR2 (germline): SGHTA, FQGNSA. Trimming took 5 bases from V and 4 from J; bases not matched to a gene: 7. The CDR3 runs to 14 residues. The CDR3: CASSPDRMFYGYTF. In DNA form, the CDR3 reads TGTGCCAGCAGCCCGGACAGGATGTTCTATGGCTACACCTTC. Combining the CDR3 with reference TRBV7-2 and TRBJ1-2 gives the whole variable domain GAGVSQSPSNKVTEKGKDVELRCDPISGHTALYWYRQSLGQGLEFLIYFQGNSAPDKSGLPSDRFSAERTGGSVSTLTIQRTQQEDSAVYLCASSPDRMFYGYTFGSGTRLTVV.

V usage is TRBV28 and J usage is TRBJ1-2; D is possibly TRBD1 (5 bases). The length of the CDR3 is 14 residues. V lost 6 bases and J 12 bases, leaving 23 bases between the germline ends. Per germline, CDR1 MDHEN and CDR2 SYDVKM. The chain's CDR3 is CASRLRTAGTDNTF. The CDR3 coding sequence is TGTGCCAGCAGGCTTAGGACGGCAGGGACTGATAACACCTTC.

The chain employs TRBV7-8 and TRBJ2-3; 9 nucleotides agree with TRBD2. Germline V gene lookup returns CDR1 SGHVS and CDR2 FQNEAQ. Trimming removed 5 bases from V and 4 bases from J; junction bases left unmatched: 16. This CDR3 has 18 residues. This chain's CDR3 is CASSPGRGGSLVADTQYF. The CDR3 DNA reads as TGTGCCAGCAGCCCCGGGCGGGGGGGCTCGTTGGTCGCAGATACGCAGTATTTT. The variable domain in full, completed from reference TRBV7-8 and TRBJ2-3, reads GAGVSQSPRYKVAKRGQDVALRCDPISGHVSLFWYQQALGQGPEFLTYFQNEAQLDKSGLPSDRFFAERPEGSVSTLKIQRTQQEDSAVYLCASSPGRGGSLVADTQYFGPGTRLTVL.

The gene calls are TRBV6-1 and TRBJ1-1; the match to TRBD1 covers 8 bases. Losses at the gene ends were 0 bases for V and 4 bases for J; bases not matched to a gene: 13. The CDR3 totals 18 residues. Germline CDR1 is MNHNS and CDR2 is SASEGT. The CDR3 DNA reads as TGTGCCAGCAGTGAAGCTATGGCAGGGGGCGCGGTGACCACTGAAGCTTTCTTT. It encodes CASSEAMAGGAVTTEAFF.